These 31 T cell receptor beta chains were sequenced from one sample in a study of chemoradiotherapy in HPV16-positive cancers. Method: immunoSEQ multiplex PCR; TCRdb's copy keeps in-frame clones and lacks some. The data contain 10,000 to 11,000 clones, about 82% of them seen just once; the ten biggest clones take up less than 3%. The sample was blood, taken from a patient who underwent chemoradiotherapy. The receptors come from a human donor with HPV-associated anogenital cancer.

The rearrangement links TRBV6-5 to TRBJ1-1; D ambiguous. V lost 0 bases to trimming and J lost 4 bases, with 6 bases between them. Per germline, CDR1 MNHEY and CDR2 SVGAGI. This CDR3 spans 13 amino acids. The CDR3 region is CASSYSEVTEAFF. The CDR3 DNA sequence: TGTGCCAGCAGTTACTCAGAAGTCACTGAAGCTTTCTTT.

V usage is TRBV5-1 and J usage is TRBJ1-1, with 11 nucleotides matching TRBD1. The V and J ends lost 4 bases and 4 bases, in that order; junction bases with no gene match: 15. The germline gives CDR1 SGHRS, CDR2 YFSETQ. The CDR3 runs 18 residues. The CDR3 loop reads CASSPLTGTGGRGTEAFF. The CDR3 nucleotides are TGCGCCAGCAGCCCCCTCACCGGGACAGGGGGTAGGGGCACTGAAGCTTTCTTT.

The chain has TRBV5-4 and TRBJ2-5; D is ambiguous. CDR3 length: 11 amino acids. CDR1 is SGHNT and CDR2 is YYREEE in the germline V gene (reference sequence). The V end lost 1 base, the J end lost 5 bases, and 3 bases lay between the germline ends. CDR3 residues: CASSLTETQYF. In DNA form, the CDR3 reads TGTGCCAGCAGCTTGACGGAGACCCAGTACTTC.

The chain links TRBV11-3 to TRBJ1-1, with a weak D call TRBD1 (5 bases). The length of the CDR3 is 13 residues. V was cut by 2 bases and J by 6 bases, with 10 bases left in between. Germline V gene lookup returns CDR1 SGHNT and CDR2 YENEEA. The CDR3 spells CASSLFRVAEAFF. CDR3 nucleotides: TGTGCCAGCAGCTTATTCAGGGTTGCTGAAGCTTTCTTT.

The J gene is TRBJ1-2, the V gene TRBV5-8; 7 bases agree with TRBD1. After removal of 5 bases from V and 4 bases from J, the junction contained 14 bases not matched to a gene. Germline values: CDR1 SGHTS, CDR2 YDEGEE. The CDR3 consists of 16 residues. The DNA of the CDR3 is TGTGCCAGCAGAGAAATCAGAGGGACAGTTATCTATGGCTACACCTTC. Its translation: CASREIRGTVIYGYTF.

V and J are TRBV5-1 and TRBJ1-2; 8 bases are shared with TRBD1. Per the germline V gene, CDR1 is SGHRS and CDR2 is YFSETQ. V lost 6 bases to trimming and J lost 6 bases; unmatched junction nucleotides: 4. The CDR3 is made up of 12 amino acids. The CDR3 DNA sequence: TGCGCCAGCACCGACAGGGGCAATGGCTACACCTTC. It is translated as CASTDRGNGYTF.

In this sample, this clone turned up once. The V gene is TRBV19, the J gene TRBJ1-6, with D tentatively TRBD1 (5 bases). The germline gives CDR1 LNHDA, CDR2 SQIVND (reference sequence). V lost 5 bases and J 9 bases, leaving 17 bases between the germline ends. The CDR3 covers 15 residues. The CDR3 region is CASSALGAPPSPLHF. CDR3 nucleotides: TGTGCCAGTAGTGCACTAGGGGCCCCGCCTTCACCCCTCCACTTT.

Only one count was recorded for this clone. The J gene is TRBJ2-3, the V gene TRBV6-5; TRBD2 agrees at 9 bases. Germline CDR1 MNHEY, CDR2 SVGAGI. V lost 8 bases to trimming and J lost 3 bases; unmatched junction nucleotides: 6. The CDR3 loop spans 14 amino acids. In nucleotides, the CDR3 is TGTGCCAGCGGCCTAGCGGGGCCAACAGATACGCAGTATTTT. Translating it yields CASGLAGPTDTQYF.

The chain couples TRBV12-5 to TRBJ2-3, with TRBD2 matching 10 bases. CDR1 and CDR2 from the germline V gene are LGHNT and FRNRAP. The CDR3 has 15 residues. With 4 bases clipped from V and 1 base from J, the junction kept 2 bases outside the gene matches. The CDR3 nucleotides are TGTGCTAGTGGTTCCGGGACTAGCGGCACAGATACGCAGTATTTT. It specifies CASGSGTSGTDTQYF.

This rearrangement joins TRBV11-2 to TRBJ1-1; 8 bases are shared with TRBD1. In germline, CDR1 is SGHAT, CDR2 FQNNGV. The trim removed 1 base at V and 1 base at J, leaving 8 bases unmatched. This CDR3 contains 17 residues. The CDR3 here is CASSLAGQGRSNTEAFF. The DNA for the CDR3 is TGTGCCAGCAGCTTAGCCGGACAGGGTAGGTCGAACACTGAAGCTTTCTTT.

V usage is TRBV19 and J usage is TRBJ1-1; no firm D call. This CDR3 region has 16 residues. Trimming shortened V by 1 base and J by 2 bases, and 14 bases separated the two germline ends. Germline V gene sequence: CDR1 LNHDA, CDR2 SQIVND (reference sequence). CDR3 bases: TGTGCCAGTAGTATAGGCCCCACAAAGTTCAACACTGAAGCTTTCTTT. Its translation: CASSIGPTKFNTEAFF.

This chain connects TRBV5-1 to TRBJ1-3, with D hard to call. Between the trimmed V and J ends, which lost 0 bases and 3 bases, there was a span of 13 bases. The CDR3 totals 16 residues. The germline V gene encodes CDR1 SGHRS and CDR2 YFSETQ. The CDR3: CASSLEGAGFGNTIYF. The CDR3 DNA sequence: TGCGCCAGCAGCTTGGAGGGCGCGGGGTTTGGAAACACCATATATTTT.

The CDR3 nucleotides are TGTGCCAGCAGCAAAGGGGACAGGGATCCGCGGGATCAGCCCCAGCATTTT. Translation gives CASSKGDRDPRDQPQHF. The J gene is TRBJ1-5, the V gene TRBV21-1; the DNA was not used to check the table's D call, TRBD1. TRBV21-1 is recorded as a pseudogene. The CDR3 totals 17 residues.

J is TRBJ2-7 and V is TRBV10-3; 10 nucleotides match TRBD1. Germline V CDR1 and CDR2: ENHRY, SYGVKD. This CDR3 comprises 12 residues. V was clipped by 4 bases and J by 6 bases; unmatched bases: 0. In DNA, the CDR3 is TGTGCCATCAGTGGGGACAGGGGCGAGCAGTACTTC. This gives the protein CAISGDRGEQYF.

The chain couples TRBV12-5 to TRBJ1-5; D is uncertain. V gave up 2 bases and J gave up 9 bases, with 17 bases separating them. Germline CDR1 and CDR2: LGHNT and FRNRAP. CDR3 size: 15 residues. The CDR3 nucleotides are TGTGCTAGTGGTTTGCCAGTTGGGATAATCTCGCCCCAGCATTTT. Protein product: CASGLPVGIISPQHF.

The rearrangement links TRBV6-1 to TRBJ2-7, with TRBD1 as a possible D gene (6 bases). CDR1 and CDR2 (germline): MNHNS, SASEGT. This CDR3 spans 15 amino acids. V shed 5 bases and J shed 4 bases, with 18 bases lying between them. CDR3 sequence (DNA): TGTGCCAGCAGTATCTACTGGGACAACCCTTACGAGCAGTACTTC. Protein: CASSIYWDNPYEQYF.

The chain links TRBV5-8 to TRBJ1-2; D is uncertain. V was clipped by 3 bases and J by 8 bases, with 11 bases between them. The CDR3 has 12 amino acids. Germline values: CDR1 SGHTS, CDR2 YDEGEE. The DNA of the CDR3 is TGTGCCAGCAGCTCCAACCACGAGGGCTACACCTTC. Its protein is CASSSNHEGYTF.

J is TRBJ1-6 and V is TRBV29-1; D is unclear. The CDR3 covers 11 residues. Between the trimmed V and J ends, which lost 8 bases and 10 bases, there was a span of 12 bases. The germline V gene encodes CDR1 SQVTM and CDR2 ANQGSEA. The CDR3 DNA reads as TGCAGCCCACCTCCGGAGTCACCCCTCCACTTT. Protein sequence: CSPPPESPLHF. Complete variable domain (other parts from reference TRBV29-1 and TRBJ1-6): SAVISQKPSRDICQRGTSLTIQCQVDSQVTMMFWYRQQPGQSLTLIATANQGSEATYESGFVIDKFPISRPNLTFSTLTVSNMSPEDSSIYLCSPPPESPLHFGNGTRLTVT.

CDR3 nucleotides: TGTGCCAGTAGTATAGGGCGGGGCGTCGGCAATCAGCCCCAGCATTTT. Encoded protein: CASSIGRGVGNQPQHF. This chain links TRBV19 with TRBJ1-5; TRBD1 is a possible D gene (5 bases). The CDR3 sequence is 16 residues long. Germline CDR1 LNHDA, CDR2 SQIVND (reference sequence). The ends were cut back, 1 base at V and 2 bases at J, with 12 bases in the middle.

The sample holds one count of this clone. The chain is built from TRBV13 and TRBJ1-1; perhaps TRBD1 as D (5 bases). The CDR3 length is 16 residues. Germline V gene data show CDR1 as PRHDT and CDR2 as FYEKMQ (reference sequence). Trimming shortened V by 5 bases and J by 3 bases, and 19 bases separated the two germline ends. In DNA form, the CDR3 reads TGTGCCAGCAGCCGCCTCACCACCCTACAGGACACTGAAGCTTTCTTT. Translation: CASSRLTTLQDTEAFF.

CDR3 loop: CASSVDVTITPGNTIYF. CDR3 nucleotide sequence: TGTGCCAGCAGCGTAGACGTCACAATAACCCCTGGAAACACCATATATTTT. The J gene is TRBJ1-3, the V gene TRBV9, with D unclear. CDR1 is SGDLS, CDR2 YYNGEE, per germline. The CDR3 loop spans 17 amino acids. V lost 0 bases to trimming and J lost 2 bases, with 15 bases between them. Together with reference TRBV9 and TRBJ1-3, the CDR3 gives the full variable domain: DSGVTQTPKHLITATGQRVTLRCSPRSGDLSVYWYQQSLDQGLQFLIQYYNGEERAKGNILERFSAQQFPDLHSELNLSSLELGDSALYFCASSVDVTITPGNTIYFGEGSWLTVV.

The rearrangement joins TRBV9 to TRBJ2-7; D ambiguous. This CDR3 is built from 14 residues. Germline V lookup: CDR1 SGDLS, CDR2 YYNGEE. The ends were cut back, 0 bases at V and 4 bases at J, with 11 bases in the middle. The CDR3: CASSVGWQAYEQYF. The CDR3 nucleotides read TGTGCCAGCAGCGTAGGCTGGCAGGCATACGAGCAGTACTTC.

This chain links TRBV5-1 with TRBJ1-2, with TRBD1 as a possible D gene (5 bases). The CDR3 has 14 residues. V was trimmed by 2 bases and J by 4 bases, leaving 12 bases between them. Looked up from germline, CDR1 is SGHRS and CDR2 is YFSETQ. The CDR3 is CASSLGSRVYGYTF. The CDR3 DNA is TGCGCCAGCAGCTTAGGTTCCAGGGTCTATGGCTACACCTTC.

V gene TRBV1 combines with J gene TRBJ2-3; the listed D gene, TRBD2, was not tested against the DNA. TRBV1 constitutes a pseudogene. There are 15 residues in the CDR3. CDR3 protein: CTSWSVVGGSDTQYF. In DNA, the CDR3 is TGCACCAGCTGGTCGGTCGTCGGGGGATCAGATACGCAGTATTTT.

DNA for the CDR3: TGTGCCAGTAGTACCATAGGGGGTTTCACTGAAGCTTTCTTT. Translated: CASSTIGGFTEAFF. The V call is TRBV19, the J call TRBJ1-1; D might be TRBD1 (6 bases). The ends were cut back, 4 bases at V and 4 bases at J, with 13 bases in the middle. Germline loops: CDR1 LNHDA, CDR2 SQIVND (reference sequence). This CDR3 comprises 14 residues.

The V call is TRBV2, the J call TRBJ2-7, with TRBD2 matching 8 bases. The CDR3 loop spans 15 amino acids. After removal of 6 bases from V and 0 bases from J, the junction contained 7 bases not matched to a gene. The germline V gene has CDR1 SNHLY and CDR2 FYNNEI. The CDR3 loop reads CASSATSGSSYEQYF. The DNA of the CDR3 is TGTGCCAGCAGCGCAACTAGCGGAAGCTCCTACGAGCAGTACTTC.

The chain joins TRBV7-8 to TRBJ1-6; D is unclear. The CDR3 is 12 residues long. The germline CDR1 and CDR2 sequences are SGHVS and FQNEAQ. Trimming removed 5 bases at V and 7 bases at J, with 6 bases between. This chain's CDR3 is CASSPGNSPLHF. CDR3 DNA: TGTGCCAGCAGCCCAGGAAATTCACCCCTCCACTTT.

The rearrangement uses TRBV7-2 and TRBJ2-2; TRBD2 agrees at 10 bases. The germline CDR1 and CDR2 sequences are SGHTA and FQGNSA. V was clipped by 6 bases and J by 2 bases; unmatched bases: 6. CDR3 length: 16 amino acids. CDR3 coding DNA: TGTGCCAGCAGAACCACTAGCGGGGTTAACACCGGGGAGCTGTTTTTT. Its protein product is CASRTTSGVNTGELFF. The full variable domain, with the rest looked up from reference TRBV7-2 and TRBJ2-2, is GAGVSQSPSNKVTEKGKDVELRCDPISGHTALYWYRQSLGQGLEFLIYFQGNSAPDKSGLPSDRFSAERTGGSVSTLTIQRTQQEDSAVYLCASRTTSGVNTGELFFGEGSRLTVL.

Only a few counts were recorded for this clone. The chain combines TRBV5-1 with TRBJ2-5; 8 bases are a match to TRBD2. The trim removed 7 bases at V and 5 bases at J, leaving 7 bases unmatched. The CDR3 has 13 amino acids. CDR1 is SGHRS and CDR2 is YFSETQ in the germline V gene. The chain's CDR3 is CASLGLGEETQYF. The CDR3 DNA reads TGCGCCAGCTTGGGACTAGGGGAGGAGACCCAGTACTTC.

This chain connects TRBV11-2 to TRBJ2-3; TRBD2 aligns across 9 bases. The V gene's germline CDR1 is SGHAT and CDR2 FQNNGV. The ends lost 1 base at V and 2 bases at J; junction bases unmatched: 7. The length of the CDR3 is 17 residues. The chain's CDR3 is CASSLGVLAGTTDTQYF. The CDR3 DNA is TGTGCCAGCAGCTTAGGTGTGCTAGCGGGAACCACAGATACGCAGTATTTT. The variable domain in full, with the rest retrieved from reference TRBV11-2 and TRBJ2-3, is EAGVAQSPRYKIIEKRQSVAFWCNPISGHATLYWYQQILGQGPKLLIQFQNNGVVDDSQLPKDRFSAERLKGVDSTLKIQPAKLEDSAVYLCASSLGVLAGTTDTQYFGPGTRLTVL.

The gene calls are TRBV10-2 and TRBJ2-5; 14 positions agree with TRBD2. The trim removed 2 bases at V and 2 bases at J, leaving 7 bases unmatched. Looked up from germline, CDR1 is WSHSY and CDR2 is SAAADI. The CDR3 totals 18 residues. The CDR3: CASSEASRLAGGQETQYF. The CDR3 DNA reads as TGCGCCAGCAGTGAGGCATCAAGACTAGCGGGGGGGCAAGAGACCCAGTACTTC.